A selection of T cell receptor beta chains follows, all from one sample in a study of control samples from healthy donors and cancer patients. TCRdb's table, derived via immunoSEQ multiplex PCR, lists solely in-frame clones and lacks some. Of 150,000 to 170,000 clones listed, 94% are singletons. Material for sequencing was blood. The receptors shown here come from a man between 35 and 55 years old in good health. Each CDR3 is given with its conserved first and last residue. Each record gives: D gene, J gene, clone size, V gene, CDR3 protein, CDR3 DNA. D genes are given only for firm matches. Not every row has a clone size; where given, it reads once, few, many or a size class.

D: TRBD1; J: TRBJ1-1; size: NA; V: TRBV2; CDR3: CASSAGQGSTEAFF; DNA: TGTGCCAGCAGTGCGGGACAGGGGAGCACTGAAGCTTTCTTT
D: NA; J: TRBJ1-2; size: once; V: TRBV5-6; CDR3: CASSLDRGWGSGYTF; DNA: TGTGCCAGCAGCTTGGATCGGGGGTGGGGTAGCGGCTACACCTTC
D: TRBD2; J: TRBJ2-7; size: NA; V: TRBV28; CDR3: CASSLSAGGTYEQYF; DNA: TGTGCCAGCAGTTTATCAGCGGGGGGCACCTACGAGCAGTACTTC
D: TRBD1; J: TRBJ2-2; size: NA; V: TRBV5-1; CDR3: CASSPGTETGELFF; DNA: TGCGCCAGCAGCCCCGGGACAGAGACCGGGGAGCTGTTTTTT
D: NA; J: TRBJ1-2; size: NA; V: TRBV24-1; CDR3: CATSDSTGRHPLYGYTF; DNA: TGTGCCACCAGTGACAGTACGGGGCGGCACCCCCTCTATGGCTACACCTTC
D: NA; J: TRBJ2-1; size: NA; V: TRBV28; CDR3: CASSSLNWNEQFF; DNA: TGTGCCAGCAGTTCCCTTAACTGGAATGAGCAGTTCTTC
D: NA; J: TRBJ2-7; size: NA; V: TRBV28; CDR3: CASTLTGIYEQYF; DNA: TGTGCCAGCACCCTCACGGGGATCTACGAGCAGTACTTC
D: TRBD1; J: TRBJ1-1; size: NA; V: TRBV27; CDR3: CASSLSDRVTEAFF; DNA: TGTGCCAGCAGTTTATCGGACAGGGTGACTGAAGCTTTCTTT
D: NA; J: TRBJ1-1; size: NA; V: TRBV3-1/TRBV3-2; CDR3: CASSQTRGGTEAFF; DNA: TGTGCCAGCAGCCAAACCCGAGGGGGGACTGAAGCTTTCTTT
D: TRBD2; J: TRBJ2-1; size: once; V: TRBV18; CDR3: CASSPSGGDNEQFF; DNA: TGTGCCAGCTCACCATCGGGGGGGGACAATGAGCAGTTCTTC
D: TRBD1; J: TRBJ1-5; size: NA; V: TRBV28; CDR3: CASSQDRVQPQHF; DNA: TGTGCCAGCAGTCAAGACAGGGTTCAGCCCCAGCATTTT
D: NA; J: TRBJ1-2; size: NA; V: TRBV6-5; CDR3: CASRRTTANYGYTF; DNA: TGTGCCAGCAGGCGGACAACCGCCAACTATGGCTACACCTTC
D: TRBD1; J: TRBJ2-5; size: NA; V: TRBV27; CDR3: CASSNMDRSDQETQYF; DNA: TGTGCCAGCAGTAATATGGACAGGTCAGACCAAGAGACCCAGTACTTC
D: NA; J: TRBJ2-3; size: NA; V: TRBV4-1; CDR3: CASSQVLGVDTQYF; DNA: TGCGCCAGCAGCCAGGTGCTCGGGGTAGATACGCAGTATTTT
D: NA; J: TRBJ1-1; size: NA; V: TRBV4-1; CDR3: CASSLGPGDTEAFF; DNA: TGCGCCAGCAGCCTAGGACCGGGGGACACTGAAGCTTTCTTT
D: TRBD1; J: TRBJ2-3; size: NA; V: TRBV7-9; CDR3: CASSFPGQGPDTQYF; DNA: TGTGCCAGCAGCTTCCCGGGACAGGGACCAGATACGCAGTATTTT
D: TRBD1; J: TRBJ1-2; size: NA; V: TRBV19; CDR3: CASSPGTASNYGYTF; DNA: TGTGCCAGTAGCCCCGGGACAGCTTCTAACTATGGCTACACCTTC
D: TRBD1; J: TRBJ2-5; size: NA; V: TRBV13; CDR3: CASSWGTGGFETQYF; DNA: TGTGCCAGCAGCTGGGGGACAGGGGGCTTCGAGACCCAGTACTTC
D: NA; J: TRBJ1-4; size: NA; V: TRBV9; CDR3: CASSPSGTPNEKLFF; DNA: TGTGCCAGCAGCCCCAGCGGGACGCCAAATGAAAAACTGTTTTTT
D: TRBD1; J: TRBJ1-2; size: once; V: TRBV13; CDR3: CASSLGTGSLYGYTF; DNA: TGTGCCAGCAGCTTAGGGACAGGGTCGTTGTATGGCTACACCTTC
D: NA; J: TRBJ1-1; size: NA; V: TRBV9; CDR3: CASSVNHRWGTEAFF; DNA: TGTGCCAGCAGCGTAAACCACCGGTGGGGAACTGAAGCTTTCTTT
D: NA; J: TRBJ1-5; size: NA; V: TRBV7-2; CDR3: CASSSVKGQPQHF; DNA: TGTGCCAGCAGCTCAGTAAAGGGGCAGCCCCAGCATTTT
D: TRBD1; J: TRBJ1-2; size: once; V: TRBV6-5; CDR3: CASSLRGFSYGYTF; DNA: TGTGCCAGCAGTCTCAGGGGGTTCTCCTATGGCTACACCTTC
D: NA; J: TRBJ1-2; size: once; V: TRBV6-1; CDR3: CASSELEMGGRVGYTF; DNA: TGTGCCAGCAGTGAACTGGAGATGGGAGGTAGGGTTGGCTACACCTTC
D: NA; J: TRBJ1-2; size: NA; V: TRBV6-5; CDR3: CASSSSYGYTF; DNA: TGTGCCAGCAGTTCCTCGTATGGCTACACCTTC
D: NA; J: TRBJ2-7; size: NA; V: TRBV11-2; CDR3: CASSHFPAPNYEQYF; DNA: TGTGCCAGCAGCCACTTCCCAGCTCCAAACTACGAGCAGTACTTC
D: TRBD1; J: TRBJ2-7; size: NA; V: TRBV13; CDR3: CASSRTGGAREQYF; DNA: TGTGCCAGCAGTCGGACAGGGGGGGCGCGCGAGCAGTACTTC
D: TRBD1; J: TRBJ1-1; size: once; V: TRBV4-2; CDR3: CASSQDLAGGRAFF; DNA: TGTGCCAGCAGCCAAGATTTGGCAGGGGGAAGAGCTTTCTTT
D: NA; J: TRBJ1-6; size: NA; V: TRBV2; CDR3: CASSVGPNNSPLHF; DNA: TGTGCCAGCAGTGTAGGACCCAATAATTCACCCCTCCACTTT
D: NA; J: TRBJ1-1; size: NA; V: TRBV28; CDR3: CASSYLRVGTEAFF; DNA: TGTGCCAGCAGTTACCTCAGGGTTGGTACTGAAGCTTTCTTT
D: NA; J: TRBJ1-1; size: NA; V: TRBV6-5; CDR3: CASSPGAYTEAFF; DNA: TGTGCCAGCAGTCCAGGGGCGTACACTGAAGCTTTCTTT
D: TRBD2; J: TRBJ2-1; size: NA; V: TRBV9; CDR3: CASSVGNGDGGALTYNEQFF; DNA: TGTGCCAGCAGCGTAGGGAATGGTGACGGGGGGGCCCTAACCTACAATGAGCAGTTCTTC
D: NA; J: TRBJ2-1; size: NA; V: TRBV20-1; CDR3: CSASSVRGWREQFF; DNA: TGCAGTGCTAGTTCCGTCCGGGGGTGGCGGGAGCAGTTCTTC
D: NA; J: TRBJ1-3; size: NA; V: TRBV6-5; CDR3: CASSYSRQPGNTIYF; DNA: TGTGCCAGCAGTTACTCGCGGCAGCCTGGAAACACCATATATTTT
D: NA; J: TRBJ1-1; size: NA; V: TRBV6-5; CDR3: CASSMGLWEPEAFF; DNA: TGTGCCAGCAGCATGGGGTTGTGGGAACCTGAAGCTTTCTTT
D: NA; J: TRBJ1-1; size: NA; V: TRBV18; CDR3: CASSPSRGFEAFF; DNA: TGTGCCAGCTCACCCTCGAGGGGATTTGAAGCTTTCTTT
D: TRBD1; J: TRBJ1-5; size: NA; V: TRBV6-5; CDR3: CAGQENGNQPQHF; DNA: TGTGCGGGACAGGAGAATGGCAATCAGCCCCAGCATTTT
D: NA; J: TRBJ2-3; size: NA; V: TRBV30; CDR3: CAWSVRVGLNTDTQYF; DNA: TGTGCCTGGAGTGTTAGAGTGGGGCTAAACACAGATACGCAGTATTTT
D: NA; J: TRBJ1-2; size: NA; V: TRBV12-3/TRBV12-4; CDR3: CASSFQGYGYTF; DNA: TGTGCCAGCAGTTTTCAGGGGTATGGCTACACCTTC
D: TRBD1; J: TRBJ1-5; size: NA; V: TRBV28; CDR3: CASSLRTGGGQPQHF; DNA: TGTGCCAGCAGCCTCCGGACAGGGGGCGGTCAGCCCCAGCATTTT
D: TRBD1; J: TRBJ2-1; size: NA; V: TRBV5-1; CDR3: CASSSGQGSSYNEQFF; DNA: TGCGCCAGCAGCTCGGGACAGGGCAGCTCCTACAATGAGCAGTTCTTC
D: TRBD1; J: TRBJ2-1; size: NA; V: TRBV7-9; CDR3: CASSLDRGRDEQFF; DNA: TGTGCCAGCAGCTTAGACAGGGGGCGGGATGAGCAGTTCTTC
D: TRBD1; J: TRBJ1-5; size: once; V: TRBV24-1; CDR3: CATSDPMEGGQPQHF; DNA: TGTGCCACCAGTGACCCCATGGAAGGGGGCCAGCCCCAGCATTTT
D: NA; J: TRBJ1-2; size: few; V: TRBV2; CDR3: CASRGGDSGDYGYTF; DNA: TGTGCCAGCAGGGGAGGGGACTCCGGGGACTATGGCTACACCTTC
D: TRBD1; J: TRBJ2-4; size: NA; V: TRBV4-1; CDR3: CASSQGVGQGAAKNIQYF; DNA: TGCGCCAGCAGCCAAGGTGTGGGGCAGGGGGCCGCCAAAAACATTCAGTACTTC
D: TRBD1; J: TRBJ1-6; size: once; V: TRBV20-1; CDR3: CSASGLSGGPNSPLHF; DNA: TGCAGTGCTAGTGGATTATCAGGGGGCCCCAATTCACCCCTCCACTTT
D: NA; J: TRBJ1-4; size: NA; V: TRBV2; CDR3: CASGPVSANNEKLFF; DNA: TGTGCCAGTGGGCCCGTGTCAGCCAATAATGAAAAACTGTTTTTT
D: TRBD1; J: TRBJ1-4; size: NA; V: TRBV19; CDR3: CASRRDSHPTNEKLFF; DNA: TGTGCCAGTCGTAGGGACAGCCACCCAACTAATGAAAAACTGTTTTTT
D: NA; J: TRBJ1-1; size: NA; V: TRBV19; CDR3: CASSLTRIRSTEAFF; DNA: TGTGCCAGTAGTTTGACTCGAATACGGAGCACTGAAGCTTTCTTT
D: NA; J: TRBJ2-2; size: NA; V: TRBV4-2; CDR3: CASSQAPRTGELFF; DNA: TGTGCCAGCAGCCAAGCGCCTAGGACCGGGGAGCTGTTTTTT